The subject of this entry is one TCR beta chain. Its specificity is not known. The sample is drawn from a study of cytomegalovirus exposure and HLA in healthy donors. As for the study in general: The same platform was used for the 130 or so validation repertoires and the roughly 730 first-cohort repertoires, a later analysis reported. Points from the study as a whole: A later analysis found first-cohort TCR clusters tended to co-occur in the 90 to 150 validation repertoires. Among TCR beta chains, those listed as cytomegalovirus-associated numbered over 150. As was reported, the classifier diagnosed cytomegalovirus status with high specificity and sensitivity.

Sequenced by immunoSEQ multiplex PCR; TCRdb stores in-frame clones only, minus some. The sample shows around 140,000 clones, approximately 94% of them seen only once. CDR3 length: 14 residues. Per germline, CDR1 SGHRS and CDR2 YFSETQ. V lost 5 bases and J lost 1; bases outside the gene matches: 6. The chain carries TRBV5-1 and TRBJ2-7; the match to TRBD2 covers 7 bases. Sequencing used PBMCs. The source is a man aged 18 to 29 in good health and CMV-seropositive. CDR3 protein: CASSKTSFSYEQYF. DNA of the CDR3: TGCGCCAGCAGTAAGACTAGCTTTTCCTACGAGCAGTACTTC.